These 14 T cell receptor beta chains originate from one sample sequenced in a study of Graves' ophthalmopathy and Graves' hyperthyroidism. RNA served as the template for amplifying TCR beta CDR3 regions. Second-round multiplex PCR came after a first-round RT-PCR that employed HTBI primers. TCRdb passed the multiplex PCR reads through MiXCR, listing each CDR3 protein once. The sample includes 580,000 or so distinct CDR3 sequences, under 45% of them seen just once. The specimen sequenced was peripheral blood or thyroid tissue (not recorded which). Source of these receptors: an adult man with Graves' hyperthyroidism.

This clonotype was seen many times. The chain is built from TRBV29-1 and TRBJ1-2; TRBD1 aligns across 10 bases. Germline CDR1 SQVTM, CDR2 ANQGSEA. Germline trimming cut 5 bases from V and 4 bases from J; bases unmatched to any gene: 7. The CDR3 has 14 amino acids. The CDR3 DNA sequence: TGCAGCGTTTGGACAGGGGGGGAAATCTATGGCTACACCTTC. Its protein product is CSVWTGGEIYGYTF.

At least ten counts were recorded for this clonotype. Here the CDR3 DNA reads TGTGCCAGTAGTATAGTAGGACCGGTCACGGGCAATCAGCCCCAGCATTTT. Translating it yields CASSIVGPVTGNQPQHF. The V gene is TRBV19, the J gene TRBJ1-5; no definite D call. CDR1 and CDR2 (germline): LNHDA, SQIVND (reference sequence). The CDR3 contains 17 residues. V dropped 1 base and J dropped 2 bases, with 15 bases sitting between them.

A remark on this clonotype: Being one base from a much bigger clone, this may be a read error. This rearrangement joins TRBV12-3 or TRBV12-4 to TRBJ2-2, with 10 nucleotides matching TRBD2. The CDR3 extends over 15 amino acids. CDR3 in DNA: TGTGCCGGCAGGGTAGCGGGAGGGAACACCGGGGAGCTGTTTTTT. This encodes CAGRVAGGNTGELFF.

J is TRBJ2-7 and V is TRBV6-5; 7 nucleotides line up with TRBD2. The junction had 9 bases not matched to a gene; V was cut back by 5 bases and J by 5 bases. Looked up from germline, CDR1 is MNHEY and CDR2 is SVGAGI. This CDR3 spans 14 amino acids. DNA of the CDR3: TGTGCCAGCAGTGCTTCGGGACTACGAAACGAGCAGTACTTC. Translation: CASSASGLRNEQYF.

This clonotype has just a few counts. The rearrangement uses TRBV29-1 and TRBJ2-2; 7 nucleotides line up with TRBD1. V shed 1 base, J shed 6 bases, and the junction held 2 bases outside the gene matches. The CDR3 contains 13 residues. Looked up from germline, CDR1 is SQVTM and CDR2 is ANQGSEA. The CDR3: CSVEVQGAGELFF. CDR3 DNA: TGCAGCGTTGAAGTGCAGGGGGCCGGGGAGCTGTTTTTT.

The chain links TRBV10-3 to TRBJ1-2; D may be TRBD1 (5 bases). The V and J ends lost 4 bases and 4 bases respectively, with 10 bases between them. This CDR3 is built from 13 residues. Per the germline V gene, CDR1 is ENHRY and CDR2 is SYGVKD. The CDR3 spells CAISGRGSYGYTF. For the CDR3, the DNA is TGTGCCATCAGTGGCCGGGGCAGCTATGGCTACACCTTC.

This clonotype was detected many times. This chain joins TRBV2 and TRBJ1-1; D is unclear. Trimming took 2 bases from V and 4 from J, leaving 17 bases between them. CDR1 and CDR2 from the germline V gene are SNHLY and FYNNEI. CDR3 length equals 16 residues. The CDR3 reads CASSERRRQAGTEAFF. CDR3 in DNA: TGTGCCAGCAGTGAAAGAAGAAGGCAGGCCGGCACTGAAGCTTTCTTT.

About this clonotype: One end of the junction varies from germline; a read error may be responsible. This chain uses TRBV25-1 with TRBJ2-1; 15 bases are a match to TRBD2. CDR1 is MGHDK and CDR2 is SYGVNS in the germline V gene. The CDR3 length is 19 residues. The CDR3 sequence is CATSDRTSGRAASYNEQFF. The CDR3 DNA sequence: TGTGCCACCAGTGATAGGACTAGCGGGAGGGCCGCCTCCTACAATGAGCAGTTCTTC.

In the case of this clonotype: The junction differs from germline at one of its ends, possibly a read error. The chain has TRBV9 and TRBJ1-5; D ambiguous. Germline V gene lookup returns CDR1 SGDLS and CDR2 YYNGEE. This CDR3 contains 13 residues. The CDR3, as DNA: TGTACCAGCACTGGACGGTTCAATCAGCCCCAGCATTTT. It specifies CTSTGRFNQPQHF.

This clonotype was observed at least ten times. The V gene is TRBV12-3 or TRBV12-4, the J gene TRBJ1-6, with 7 bases matching TRBD1. This CDR3 has 14 residues. The ends lost 2 bases at V and 9 bases at J; junction bases unmatched: 4. The CDR3 sequence: CASSLLGQTSPLHF. The CDR3 coding sequence is TGTGCCAGCAGTTTATTGGGACAGACTTCACCCCTCCACTTT.

The chain joins TRBV29-1 to TRBJ1-1, with unresolved D. The V end was cut by 4 bases, the J end by 0 bases, with 9 bases between. The germline CDR1 and CDR2 sequences are SQVTM and ANQGSEA. The CDR3 loop spans 13 amino acids. CDR3 loop: CSVVRTVNTEAFF. CDR3 bases: TGCAGCGTTGTTCGGACGGTGAACACTGAAGCTTTCTTT. Drawing the rest from reference TRBV29-1 and TRBJ1-1, the complete variable domain is SAVISQKPSRDICQRGTSLTIQCQVDSQVTMMFWYRQQPGQSLTLIATANQGSEATYESGFVIDKFPISRPNLTFSTLTVSNMSPEDSSIYLCSVVRTVNTEAFFGQGTRLTVV.

V gene TRBV6-5 combines with J gene TRBJ1-2; maybe TRBD1 (5 bases). CDR1 and CDR2 (germline): MNHEY, SVGAGI. V was clipped by 2 bases and J by 5 bases, with 12 bases between them. This CDR3 is built from 14 residues. The CDR3 here is CASSYVTGGYGYTF. Written as DNA, the CDR3 is TGTGCCAGCAGTTACGTGACCGGGGGATATGGCTACACCTTC.

The rearrangement joins TRBV2 to TRBJ1-3; no reliable D call. Trimming removed 0 bases from V and 8 bases from J, with 11 bases in between. The CDR3 contains 14 residues. Germline V CDR1 and CDR2: SNHLY, FYNNEI. DNA for the CDR3: TGTGCCAGCAGTGAAGCCAGCTATGGCTACACCATATATTTT. Protein product: CASSEASYGYTIYF.

This clonotype was recorded at least ten times. The rearrangement uses TRBV5-8 and TRBJ2-5; D not certain. From germline, CDR1 is SGHTS and CDR2 YDEGEE. The CDR3 loop spans 14 amino acids. V lost 1 base and J lost 1, with 8 bases in between. CDR3 region: CASSLSRAQETQYF. CDR3 DNA: TGTGCCAGCAGCTTGAGTCGGGCCCAAGAGACCCAGTACTTC.